These T cell receptor beta chains were read from a single sample in a study of T-cell memory formation after mild COVID-19. Using its own MiXCR run on the 5' RACE reads, TCRdb lists one record per CDR3 protein. The sample has 580,000 or so distinct CDR3 sequences; 17% are singletons. The sequencing sample was made of PBMCs or a T cell subset sorted from them (not recorded which). Receptors were obtained from an adult woman who had mild COVID-19 (a few samples of this study predate the infection). Cell type and time point are not known. Both conserved end residues are part of each CDR3. Each record gives: CDR3 protein, CDR3 DNA, D gene, clone size, J gene, V gene. A D gene is named only where the DNA matches it firmly. Not every row has a clone size; where given, it reads once, few, many or a size class.

CASSLEGNRNEAFF	TGCGCCAGCAGCTTGGAAGGGAATCGGAATGAAGCTTTCTTT	.	few	TRBJ1-1	TRBV5-1
CASSLGGTVLNTEAFF	TGTGCCAGCAGCTTAGGAGGGACAGTCTTGAACACTGAAGCTTTCTTT	TRBD1	few	TRBJ1-1	TRBV7-2
CASRAHRVSNTEAFF	TGTGCCAGCAGAGCCCACAGGGTTTCGAACACTGAAGCTTTCTTT	.	few	TRBJ1-1	TRBV7-2
CASSLVVGHDEAFF	TGTGCCAGCAGCTTAGTTGTGGGCCATGATGAAGCTTTCTTT	.	few	TRBJ1-1	TRBV7-9
CASSLSRSRTDTQYF	TGTGCCAGCAGCTTATCTCGGTCACGCACAGATACGCAGTATTTT	.	.	TRBJ2-3	TRBV7-3
CASNRGGNTEAFF	TGTGCCAGCAATCGGGGCGGGAACACTGAAGCTTTCTTT	.	few	TRBJ1-1	TRBV6-6
CASSLVGETQYF	TGCGCCAGCAGCTTGGTGGGAGAGACCCAGTACTTC	.	many	TRBJ2-5	TRBV5-1
CASRLQGPGNTIYF	TGTGCCAGCAGGTTACAGGGACCCGGAAACACCATATATTTT	.	.	TRBJ1-3	TRBV3-1
CASSKPGTSGGVNEQFF	TGCGCCAGCAGCAAGCCGGGGACTAGCGGGGGAGTCAATGAGCAGTTCTTC	TRBD2	.	TRBJ2-1	TRBV4-1
CSARGTAHAYGYTF	TGCAGTGCTAGGGGGACAGCCCATGCGTATGGCTACACCTTC	TRBD1	few	TRBJ1-2	TRBV20-1
CASSSTRADTQYF	TGTGCCAGCAGCTCGACTCGGGCAGATACGCAGTATTTT	.	many	TRBJ2-3	TRBV7-2
CASSDGPPSTDTQYF	TGTGCCAGCAGTGATGGGCCACCTAGCACAGATACGCAGTATTTT	.	few	TRBJ2-3	TRBV6-1
CASNNGGAEAFF	TGTGCCAGCAACAACGGGGGAGCTGAAGCTTTCTTT	.	.	TRBJ1-1	TRBV6-2/TRBV6-3
CASSLQFVVEQYF	TGTGCCAGCAGCTTACAGTTCGTAGTCGAGCAGTACTTC	.	few	TRBJ2-7	TRBV7-9
CASSLEEGPYTDTQYF	TGTGCCAGCAGCTTAGAGGAGGGGCCCTACACAGATACGCAGTATTTT	.	few	TRBJ2-3	TRBV7-8
CASSFLSGNTGELFF	TGTGCCAGCAGCTTTCTGTCTGGGAACACCGGGGAGCTGTTTTTT	.	many	TRBJ2-2	TRBV11-2
CATSERTGSTDTQYF	TGTGCCACCAGTGAAAGGACAGGGTCCACAGATACGCAGTATTTT	TRBD1	few	TRBJ2-3	TRBV24-1
CASSGGTATREQYF	TGTGCCAGCAGTGGTGGGACAGCGACCCGCGAGCAGTACTTC	TRBD1	few	TRBJ2-7	TRBV6-5
CASSLMQHTDTQYF	TGTGCCAGCAGCTTAATGCAGCACACAGATACGCAGTATTTT	.	many	TRBJ2-3	TRBV7-9
CASSEALPGGGRADEQYF	TGTGCCAGCAGTGAAGCGCTTCCAGGGGGGGGTAGGGCCGACGAGCAGTACTTC	.	few	TRBJ2-7	TRBV2
CASSEQGKYGYTF	TGTGCCAGCAGCGAACAGGGGAAGTATGGCTACACCTTC	TRBD1	once	TRBJ1-2	TRBV12-3/TRBV12-4
CASSQARPGIGDTQYF	TGTGCCAGCAGCCAAGCGCGGCCAGGGATTGGAGATACGCAGTATTTT	.	.	TRBJ2-3	TRBV3-1
CASSLKAGAIYEQYF	TGCGCCAGCAGCTTGAAGGCAGGCGCAATTTACGAGCAGTACTTC	.	few	TRBJ2-7	TRBV5-1
CASSLAGGDRGAFF	TGTGCCAGCAGCTTAGCGGGTGGGGACAGGGGAGCTTTCTTT	TRBD1	few	TRBJ1-1	TRBV7-8
CASSLGAGKGEQYF	TGTGCCAGCAGTTTAGGGGCAGGGAAGGGCGAGCAGTACTTC	.	.	TRBJ2-7	TRBV28
CASSLSRGGETQYF	TGTGCCAGCAGCTTAAGCAGGGGGGGAGAGACCCAGTACTTC	.	.	TRBJ2-5	TRBV11-3
CASSGAGRISYNEQFF	TGTGCTAGCTCCGGGGCGGGGAGGATCTCCTACAATGAGCAGTTCTTC	.	.	TRBJ2-1	TRBV12-5
CASSSGRSGNIQYF	TGTGCCAGCTCGAGCGGGAGGTCCGGAAACATTCAGTACTTC	TRBD2	.	TRBJ2-4	TRBV12-3/TRBV12-4
CASSQERTGGVDTQYF	TGCGCCAGCAGCCAGGAAAGAACAGGGGGAGTCGATACGCAGTATTTT	TRBD1	few	TRBJ2-3	TRBV4-3
CASSLYGGDRLNTEAFF	TGTGCCAGCAGCTTATACGGTGGGGACAGATTGAACACTGAAGCTTTCTTT	TRBD1	.	TRBJ1-1	TRBV7-2
CASSFGDRVANEQFF	TGTGCCAGCAGCTTCGGGGACAGGGTGGCCAATGAGCAGTTCTTC	TRBD1	.	TRBJ2-1	TRBV11-1
CSTEDSSYEQYF	TGCAGCACCGAGGACAGTTCCTACGAGCAGTACTTC	.	few	TRBJ2-7	TRBV29-1
CASSSGQGDVVKDYTF	TGTGCCAGCAGCTCAGGACAGGGAGATGTCGTAAAAGACTACACCTTC	TRBD1	few	TRBJ1-2	TRBV7-9
CASRLPGNYGYTF	TGTGCCAGCCGACTGCCGGGGAACTATGGCTACACCTTC	.	.	TRBJ1-2	TRBV12-3/TRBV12-4
CASSPNYGATGRETQYF	TGTGCCAGCAGCCCAAATTACGGGGCCACCGGGAGAGAGACCCAGTACTTC	.	many	TRBJ2-5	TRBV5-6
CSVDKENTEAFF	TGCAGCGTTGACAAGGAGAACACTGAAGCTTTCTTT	.	few	TRBJ1-1	TRBV29-1
CASSFREVRYNEQFF	TGTGCCAGCAGCTTCCGCGAGGTGCGGTACAATGAGCAGTTCTTC	.	many	TRBJ2-1	TRBV7-9
CASSFKLAGPSGETQYF	TGTGCCAGCAGCTTTAAGCTAGCGGGACCGTCTGGAGAGACCCAGTACTTC	TRBD2	few	TRBJ2-5	TRBV5-6
CASSRQAGTGELFF	TGTGCCAGCAGCCGACAGGCTGGCACCGGGGAGCTGTTTTTT	.	many	TRBJ2-2	TRBV7-2
CSVEVWQGTEAFF	TGCAGCGTTGAAGTGTGGCAGGGCACTGAAGCTTTCTTT	.	.	TRBJ1-1	TRBV29-1
CAWAGLAGDEQFF	TGTGCCTGGGCCGGACTAGCGGGAGATGAGCAGTTCTTC	TRBD2	.	TRBJ2-1	TRBV30
CSARVYGTQYEQYF	TGCAGTGCTAGAGTATATGGGACACAGTACGAGCAGTACTTC	.	few	TRBJ2-7	TRBV20-1
CISVPEAYWGGSAPRNEQFF	.	.	.	TRBJ2-1	TRBV7-5
CASSRWGTEAFF	TGTGCCAGCAGTCGGTGGGGCACTGAAGCTTTCTTT	.	.	TRBJ1-1	TRBV12-3/TRBV12-4
CSVGWTSGDTGELFF	TGCAGCGTTGGGTGGACTAGCGGGGACACCGGGGAGCTGTTTTTT	TRBD2	few	TRBJ2-2	TRBV29-1
CASSQGGLAGALAYEQYF	TGTGCCAGCAGCCAAGGAGGACTAGCGGGGGCCCTAGCCTACGAGCAGTACTTC	TRBD2	few	TRBJ2-7	TRBV3-1
CASSLNLQFYEQFF	TGTGCCAGCAGCTTAAATTTGCAGTTTTATGAGCAGTTCTTC	.	.	TRBJ2-1	TRBV7-2
CASSPWTGGDEKLFF	TGTGCCAGCTCACCGTGGACAGGGGGCGATGAAAAACTGTTTTTT	TRBD1	few	TRBJ1-4	TRBV18
CASSASGGASYNEQFF	TGTGCCAGCAGTGCTAGCGGGGGGGCCTCCTACAATGAGCAGTTCTTC	TRBD2	.	TRBJ2-1	TRBV6-1
CASSTRLAGDPMYNEQFF	TGTGCCAGCAGCACGCGACTAGCGGGAGACCCAATGTACAATGAGCAGTTCTTC	TRBD2	few	TRBJ2-1	TRBV7-9
CASSPRGAANGYTF	TGTGCCAGCAGCCCCCGGGGGGCGGCAAATGGCTACACCTTC	.	.	TRBJ1-2	TRBV27
CASSSQAGMETQYF	TGTGCCAGCAGTTCTCAAGCGGGCATGGAGACCCAGTACTTC	.	.	TRBJ2-5	TRBV13
CASSLSSGGFAGELFF	TGCGCCAGCAGCTTGTCTTCAGGGGGCTTCGCCGGGGAGCTGTTTTTT	TRBD1	few	TRBJ2-2	TRBV5-1
CASSLEVSAANTGELFF	TGTGCCAGCAGCTTGGAAGTTTCGGCGGCTAACACCGGGGAGCTGTTTTTT	.	few	TRBJ2-2	TRBV5-4
CAWSFRQGARGQPQHF	TGTGCCTGGAGTTTCAGACAGGGGGCCCGGGGTCAGCCCCAGCATTTT	TRBD1	.	TRBJ1-5	TRBV30
CASGPRDSRSYNEQFF	TGTGCCAGCGGCCCGCGGGACAGCCGCTCCTACAATGAGCAGTTCTTC	.	few	TRBJ2-1	TRBV7-8
CASSFQVGGGSDTQYF	TGTGCCAGCAGTTTTCAGGTCGGGGGGGGATCGGATACGCAGTATTTT	TRBD2	.	TRBJ2-3	TRBV12-3/TRBV12-4
CASSQASTGLNTEAFF	TGCGCCAGCAGCCAAGCGTCTACAGGGTTGAACACTGAAGCTTTCTTT	.	.	TRBJ1-1	TRBV4-1
CASRSQGYQPQHF	TGTGCCAGCAGGTCACAGGGGTATCAGCCCCAGCATTTT	TRBD1	.	TRBJ1-5	TRBV6-5